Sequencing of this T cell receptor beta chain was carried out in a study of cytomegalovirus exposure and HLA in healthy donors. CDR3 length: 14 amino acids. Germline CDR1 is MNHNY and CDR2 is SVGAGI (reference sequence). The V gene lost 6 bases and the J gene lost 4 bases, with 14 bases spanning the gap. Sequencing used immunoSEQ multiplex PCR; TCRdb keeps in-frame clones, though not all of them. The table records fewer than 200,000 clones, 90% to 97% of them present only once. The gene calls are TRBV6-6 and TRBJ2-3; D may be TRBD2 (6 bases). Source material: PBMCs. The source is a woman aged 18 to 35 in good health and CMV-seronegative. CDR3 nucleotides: TGTGCCAGCAGCAACTTTGGAGGGGCAGATACGCAGTATTTT. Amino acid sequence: CASSNFGGADTQYF.